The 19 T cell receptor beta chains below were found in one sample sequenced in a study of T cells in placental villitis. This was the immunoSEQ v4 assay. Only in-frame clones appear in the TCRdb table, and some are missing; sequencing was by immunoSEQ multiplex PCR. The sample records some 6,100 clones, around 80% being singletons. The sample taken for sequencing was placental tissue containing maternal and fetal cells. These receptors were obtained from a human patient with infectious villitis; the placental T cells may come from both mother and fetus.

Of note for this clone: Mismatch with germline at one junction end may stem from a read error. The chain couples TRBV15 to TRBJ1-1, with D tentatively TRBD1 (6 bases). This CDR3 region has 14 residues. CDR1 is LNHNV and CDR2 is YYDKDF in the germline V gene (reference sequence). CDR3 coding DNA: TGTGCCACTAGCACTAATAGGGGGATCTCTGAAGCTTTCTTT. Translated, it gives CATSTNRGISEAFF.

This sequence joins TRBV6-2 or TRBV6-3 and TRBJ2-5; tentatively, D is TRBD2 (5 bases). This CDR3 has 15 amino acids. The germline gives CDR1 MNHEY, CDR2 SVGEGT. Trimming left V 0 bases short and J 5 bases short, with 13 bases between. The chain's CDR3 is CASSYSAAGGETQYF. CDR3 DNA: TGTGCCAGCAGTTACTCTGCGGCGGGTGGGGAGACCCAGTACTTC.

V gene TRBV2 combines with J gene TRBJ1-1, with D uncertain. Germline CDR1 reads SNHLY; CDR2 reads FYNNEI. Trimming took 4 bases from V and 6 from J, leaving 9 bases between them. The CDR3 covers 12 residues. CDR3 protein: CASSAGRAEAFF. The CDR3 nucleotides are TGTGCCAGCAGTGCAGGCCGCGCTGAAGCTTTCTTT. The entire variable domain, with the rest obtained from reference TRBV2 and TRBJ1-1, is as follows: EPEVTQTPSHQVTQMGQEVILRCVPISNHLYFYWYRQILGQKVEFLVSFYNNEISEKSEIFDDQFSVERPDGSNFTLKIRSTKLEDSAMYFCASSAGRAEAFFGQGTRLTVV.

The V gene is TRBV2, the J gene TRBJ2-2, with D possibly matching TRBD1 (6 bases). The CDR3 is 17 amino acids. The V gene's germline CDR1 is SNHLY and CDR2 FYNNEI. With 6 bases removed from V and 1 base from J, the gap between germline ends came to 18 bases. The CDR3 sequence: CASRRGQRGRNTGELFF. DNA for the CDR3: TGTGCCAGCAGGAGAGGCCAGAGGGGGAGGAACACCGGGGAGCTGTTTTTT.

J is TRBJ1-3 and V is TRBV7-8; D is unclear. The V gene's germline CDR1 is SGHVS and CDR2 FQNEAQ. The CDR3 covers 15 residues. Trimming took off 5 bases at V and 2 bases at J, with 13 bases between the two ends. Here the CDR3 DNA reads TGTGCCAGCAGCAACCCCACGACGGCTGGAAACACCATATATTTT. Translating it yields CASSNPTTAGNTIYF.

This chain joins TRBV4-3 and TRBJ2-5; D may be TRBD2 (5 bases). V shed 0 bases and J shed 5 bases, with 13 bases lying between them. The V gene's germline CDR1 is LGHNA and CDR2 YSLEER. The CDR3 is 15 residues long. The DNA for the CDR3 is TGCGCCAGCAGCCAAGACGCAACCGGCGGGGAGACCCAGTACTTC. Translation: CASSQDATGGETQYF.

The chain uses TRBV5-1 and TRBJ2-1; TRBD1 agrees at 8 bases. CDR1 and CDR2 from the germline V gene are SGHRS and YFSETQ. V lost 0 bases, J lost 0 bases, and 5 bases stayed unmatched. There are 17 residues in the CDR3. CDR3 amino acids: CASSLGQGPSSYNEQFF. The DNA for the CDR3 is TGCGCCAGCAGCTTGGGACAGGGGCCGAGCTCCTACAATGAGCAGTTCTTC. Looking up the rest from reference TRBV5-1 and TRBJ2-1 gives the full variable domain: KAGVTQTPRYLIKTRGQQVTLSCSPISGHRSVSWYQQTPGQGLQFLFEYFSETQRNKGNFPGRFSGRQFSNSRSEMNVSTLELGDSALYLCASSLGQGPSSYNEQFFGPGTRLTVL.

The CDR3 region is CASSYSTGVGSPLHF. CDR3 sequence (DNA): TGTGCCAGCAGTTACTCGACCGGGGTAGGATCACCCCTCCACTTT. The rearrangement uses TRBV6-5 and TRBJ1-6; D ambiguous. The V and J ends lost 0 bases and 10 bases respectively, with 13 bases between them. This CDR3 is built from 15 residues. Germline-derived CDR1 and CDR2 are MNHEY and SVGAGI.

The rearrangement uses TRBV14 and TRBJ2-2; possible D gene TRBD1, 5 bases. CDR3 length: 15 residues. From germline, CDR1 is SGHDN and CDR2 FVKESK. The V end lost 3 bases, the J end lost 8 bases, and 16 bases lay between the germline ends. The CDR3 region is CASSQKPQGAGELFF. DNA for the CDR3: TGTGCCAGCAGCCAGAAGCCCCAGGGTGCTGGGGAGCTGTTTTTT.

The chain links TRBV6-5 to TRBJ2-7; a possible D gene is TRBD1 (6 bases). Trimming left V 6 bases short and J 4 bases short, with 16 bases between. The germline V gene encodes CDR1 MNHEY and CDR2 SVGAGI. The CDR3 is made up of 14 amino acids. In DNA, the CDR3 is TGTGCCAGCAGCAGAACAGGGATCGGGTACGAGCAGTACTTC. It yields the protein CASSRTGIGYEQYF.

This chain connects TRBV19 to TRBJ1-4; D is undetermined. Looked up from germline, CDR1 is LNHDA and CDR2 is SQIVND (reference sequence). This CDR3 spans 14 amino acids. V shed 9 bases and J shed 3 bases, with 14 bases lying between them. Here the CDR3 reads CASHSRVANEKLFF. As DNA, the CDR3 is TGTGCCAGCCATTCAAGGGTAGCTAATGAAAAACTGTTTTTT.

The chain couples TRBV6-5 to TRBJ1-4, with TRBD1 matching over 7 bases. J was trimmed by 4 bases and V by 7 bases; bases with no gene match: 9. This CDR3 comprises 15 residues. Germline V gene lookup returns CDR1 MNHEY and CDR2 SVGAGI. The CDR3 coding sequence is TGTGCCAGCACCGAGTACGGGACAGATAATGAAAAACTGTTTTTT. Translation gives CASTEYGTDNEKLFF.

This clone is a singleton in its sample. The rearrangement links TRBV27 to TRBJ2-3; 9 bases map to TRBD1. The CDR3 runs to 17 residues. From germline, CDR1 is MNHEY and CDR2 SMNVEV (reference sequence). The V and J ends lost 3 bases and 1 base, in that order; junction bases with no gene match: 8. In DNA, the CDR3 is TGTGCCAGCAGTTTTGTGGGACAGGGAATGGGCACAGATACGCAGTATTTT. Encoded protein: CASSFVGQGMGTDTQYF.

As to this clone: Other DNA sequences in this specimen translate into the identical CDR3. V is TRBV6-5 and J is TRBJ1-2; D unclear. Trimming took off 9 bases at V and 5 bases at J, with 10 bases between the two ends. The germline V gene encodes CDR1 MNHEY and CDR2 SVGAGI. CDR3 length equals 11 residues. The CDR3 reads CASRRDYGYTF. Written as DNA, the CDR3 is TGTGCCAGTAGGAGGGATTATGGCTACACCTTC.

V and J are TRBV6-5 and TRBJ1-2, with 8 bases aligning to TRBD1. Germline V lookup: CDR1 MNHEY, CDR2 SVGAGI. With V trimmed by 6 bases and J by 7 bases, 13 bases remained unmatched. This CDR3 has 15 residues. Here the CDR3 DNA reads TGTGCCAGCAGCCAACTTGGAACCGACAGGGGTGGCTACACCTTC. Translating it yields CASSQLGTDRGGYTF.

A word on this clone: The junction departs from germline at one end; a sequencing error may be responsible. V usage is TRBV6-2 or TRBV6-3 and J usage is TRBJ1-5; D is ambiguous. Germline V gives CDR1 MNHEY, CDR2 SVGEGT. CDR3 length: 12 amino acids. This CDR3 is CTSSYSNQPQHF. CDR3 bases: TGTACCAGCAGTTACTCCAATCAGCCCCAGCATTTT.

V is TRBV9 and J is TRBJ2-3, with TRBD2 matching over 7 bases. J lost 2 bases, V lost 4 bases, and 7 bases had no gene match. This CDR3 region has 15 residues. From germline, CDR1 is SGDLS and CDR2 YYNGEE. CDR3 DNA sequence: TGTGCCAGCAGCAGGTGGAGCGGGATCACAGATACGCAGTATTTT. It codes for CASSRWSGITDTQYF. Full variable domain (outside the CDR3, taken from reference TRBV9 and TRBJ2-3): DSGVTQTPKHLITATGQRVTLRCSPRSGDLSVYWYQQSLDQGLQFLIQYYNGEERAKGNILERFSAQQFPDLHSELNLSSLELGDSALYFCASSRWSGITDTQYFGPGTRLTVL.

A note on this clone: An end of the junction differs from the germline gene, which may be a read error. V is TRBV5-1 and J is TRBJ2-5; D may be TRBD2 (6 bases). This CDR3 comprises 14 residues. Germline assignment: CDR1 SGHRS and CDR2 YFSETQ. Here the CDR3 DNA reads TGCGCCAGCAGGTTGGGGGGAGCTGGAGAGACCCAGTACTTC. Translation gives CASRLGGAGETQYF. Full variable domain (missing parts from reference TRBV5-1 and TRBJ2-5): KAGVTQTPRYLIKTRGQQVTLSCSPISGHRSVSWYQQTPGQGLQFLFEYFSETQRNKGNFPGRFSGRQFSNSRSEMNVSTLELGDSALYLCASRLGGAGETQYFGPGTRLLVL.

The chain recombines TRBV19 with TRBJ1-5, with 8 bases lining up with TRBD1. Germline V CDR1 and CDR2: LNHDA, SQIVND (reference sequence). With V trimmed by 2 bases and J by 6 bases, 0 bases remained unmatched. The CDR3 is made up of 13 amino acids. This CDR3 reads CASSIQGAQPQHF. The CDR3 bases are TGTGCCAGTAGTATACAGGGGGCTCAGCCCCAGCATTTT.